Each of the 21 T cell receptor beta chains below was sequenced from the same sample in a study of PD-L1 blockade in urothelial cancer. Sample time point: peripheral blood 6 weeks after treatment start. Sequenced by immunoSEQ multiplex PCR; TCRdb stores in-frame clones only, minus some. The repertoire holds fewer than 50,000 clones, roughly 90% seen once, with 24% in the top ten. Specimen: PBMCs, collected around atezolizumab (anti-PD-L1) treatment. These receptors all come from a man in his sixties with urothelial cancer.

The CDR3 region is CAWSLYGQGGSYEQYF. The CDR3 bases are TGTGCCTGGAGTCTGTACGGACAGGGAGGCTCCTACGAGCAGTACTTC. The chain employs TRBV30 and TRBJ2-7, with TRBD1 identical over 8 bases. CDR1 is GTSNPN, CDR2 SVGIG, per germline (reference sequence). V trimming: 2 bases; J trimming: 0 bases; junction bases outside the gene matches: 9. This CDR3 has 16 residues.

The V gene is TRBV7-9, the J gene TRBJ1-2; D ambiguous. Germline lookup yields CDR1 SEHNR and CDR2 FQNEAQ (reference sequence). Trimming took 5 bases from V and 0 from J, leaving 19 bases between them. The CDR3 has 17 amino acids. CDR3 nucleotide sequence: TGTGCCAGCAGCCTTGTCGGCCCTACAGTCTCTAACTATGGCTACACCTTC. Protein product: CASSLVGPTVSNYGYTF.

J is TRBJ2-1 and V is TRBV5-6, with 9 positions matching TRBD1. The CDR3 sequence is 15 residues long. The germline V gene encodes CDR1 SGHDT and CDR2 YYEEEE. The ends lost 5 bases at V and 2 bases at J; junction bases unmatched: 5. In DNA, the CDR3 is TGTGCCAGCAGTCCTTGGGACAGGGCCTACAATGAGCAGTTCTTC. Its translation: CASSPWDRAYNEQFF.

The rearrangement joins TRBV7-2 to TRBJ2-1; TRBD2 agrees at 9 bases. The ends lost 4 bases at V and 4 bases at J; junction bases unmatched: 11. The germline V gene has CDR1 SGHTA and CDR2 FQGNSA. This CDR3 is built from 17 residues. CDR3 region: CASSSDSGSAKYNEQFF. CDR3 coding DNA: TGTGCCAGCAGCTCCGATAGCGGGAGCGCCAAGTACAATGAGCAGTTCTTC.

The V and J genes are TRBV4-2 and TRBJ1-1; perhaps TRBD1 as D (5 bases). The germline V gene encodes CDR1 LGHNA and CDR2 YNFKEQ. The CDR3 loop spans 17 amino acids. Trimming removed 0 bases at V and 4 bases at J, with 18 bases between. DNA of the CDR3: TGTGCCAGCAGCCAAGAACTAAGCGCAGGGTTAGGCACTGAAGCTTTCTTT. Residues: CASSQELSAGLGTEAFF.

The V call is TRBV11-2, the J call TRBJ2-7, with D maybe TRBD2 (6 bases). Germline loops: CDR1 SGHAT, CDR2 FQNNGV. This CDR3 region has 17 residues. Trimming took off 0 bases at V and 7 bases at J, with 22 bases between the two ends. This CDR3 is CASSLDFVPPGAGEQYF. CDR3 in DNA: TGTGCCAGCAGCTTAGATTTCGTGCCCCCCGGCGCGGGGGAGCAGTACTTC.

The chain employs TRBV28 and TRBJ1-2, with D hard to call. Germline V gene sequence: CDR1 MDHEN, CDR2 SYDVKM. This CDR3 contains 13 residues. V was cut by 5 bases and J by 4 bases, with 11 bases left in between. In nucleotides, the CDR3 is TGTGCCAGCAGTGAACCGACGGGCTATGGCTACACCTTC. Residues: CASSEPTGYGYTF.

This rearrangement joins TRBV5-1 to TRBJ1-2; no clear D. V was trimmed by 2 bases and J by 8 bases, leaving 13 bases between them. The CDR3 covers 13 residues. CDR1 and CDR2 (germline): SGHRS, YFSETQ. The CDR3 bases are TGCGCCAGCAGCTTTCGGAGGCGGGAAGGCTACACCTTC. Amino acid sequence: CASSFRRREGYTF.

The chain uses TRBV18 and TRBJ1-5; no clear D. This CDR3 spans 13 amino acids. Germline loops: CDR1 KGHSH, CDR2 LQKENI. V was shortened by 6 bases and J by 7 bases, with 13 bases between the two germline ends. The CDR3 loop is CASSPPGMQPQHF. The CDR3 DNA is TGTGCCAGCTCGCCCCCGGGGATGCAGCCCCAGCATTTT.

The genes are TRBV5-1 and TRBJ2-3, with a tentative D call TRBD2 (5 bases). Germline V gives CDR1 SGHRS, CDR2 YFSETQ. The V end was cut by 7 bases, the J end by 0 bases, with 15 bases between. The CDR3 is 15 residues long. CDR3: CASFFSGASTDTQYF. CDR3 sequence (DNA): TGCGCCAGCTTTTTCAGCGGAGCTAGCACAGATACGCAGTATTTT. Supplemented by reference TRBV5-1 and TRBJ2-3, the full variable domain reads KAGVTQTPRYLIKTRGQQVTLSCSPISGHRSVSWYQQTPGQGLQFLFEYFSETQRNKGNFPGRFSGRQFSNSRSEMNVSTLELGDSALYLCASFFSGASTDTQYFGPGTRLTVL.

V usage is TRBV6-5 and J usage is TRBJ1-5, with 8 bases identical to TRBD1. V dropped 5 bases and J dropped 6; count of bases not matched to a gene: 6. The CDR3 has 14 amino acids. Germline-derived CDR1 and CDR2 are MNHEY and SVGAGI. In DNA form, the CDR3 reads TGTGCCAGCAGTAGACAGGGGCTTTTTCAGCCCCAGCATTTT. Amino acids: CASSRQGLFQPQHF.

The J gene is TRBJ1-1, the V gene TRBV29-1; 8 positions match TRBD1. This CDR3 spans 13 amino acids. Germline trimming cut 7 bases from V and 3 bases from J; bases unmatched to any gene: 7. Germline V gene lookup returns CDR1 SQVTM and CDR2 ANQGSEA. The CDR3 sequence is CSGGQGVYTEAFF. CDR3 DNA sequence: TGCAGCGGTGGACAGGGTGTTTACACTGAAGCTTTCTTT. The variable domain in full, with the rest retrieved from reference TRBV29-1 and TRBJ1-1, is SAVISQKPSRDICQRGTSLTIQCQVDSQVTMMFWYRQQPGQSLTLIATANQGSEATYESGFVIDKFPISRPNLTFSTLTVSNMSPEDSSIYLCSGGQGVYTEAFFGQGTRLTVV.

The genes are TRBV30 and TRBJ2-2; 8 nucleotides align to TRBD1. The germline gives CDR1 GTSNPN, CDR2 SVGIG (reference sequence). V trimming: 2 bases; J trimming: 7 bases; junction bases outside the gene matches: 9. CDR3 length equals 15 residues. DNA for the CDR3: TGTGCCTGGAGTTTAAGGACAGGGAGTGGCGGGGAGCTGTTTTTT. Protein product: CAWSLRTGSGGELFF.

In its sample, this clone was seen a few times. This rearrangement joins TRBV4-2 to TRBJ1-1; D ambiguous. The germline CDR1 and CDR2 sequences are LGHNA and YNFKEQ. Deletions cut 4 bases from V and 1 base from J, with 10 bases between. The length of the CDR3 is 14 residues. The CDR3 DNA is TGTGCCAGCAGCCGGACTACCGAGAACACTGAAGCTTTCTTT. Its protein product is CASSRTTENTEAFF.

CDR3: CASSLVSLGGSYNEQFF. The CDR3 DNA reads TGCGCCAGCAGCTTGGTGAGTCTGGGGGGCTCCTACAATGAGCAGTTCTTC. The chain uses TRBV5-1 and TRBJ2-1; possibly TRBD2 for D (6 bases). Germline V gives CDR1 SGHRS, CDR2 YFSETQ. V was trimmed by 0 bases and J by 0 bases, leaving 13 bases between them. CDR3 length: 17 residues.

This chain links TRBV4-1 with TRBJ2-3; D might be TRBD2 (7 bases). V lost 0 bases and J lost 4, with 8 bases in between. CDR3 length equals 14 residues. CDR1 and CDR2 from the germline V gene are MGHRA and YSYEKL. Here the CDR3 DNA reads TGCGCCAGCAGCCAAGAAGGGGGGGCAGATACGCAGTATTTT. Its translation is CASSQEGGADTQYF.

This rearrangement joins TRBV4-3 to TRBJ1-4; TRBD1 matches 7 bases. CDR3 length equals 15 residues. In germline, CDR1 is LGHNA, CDR2 YSLEER. With 1 base clipped from V and 4 bases from J, the junction kept 3 bases outside the gene matches. The CDR3: CASSQGTGFNEKLFF. CDR3 sequence (DNA): TGCGCCAGCAGCCAAGGGACAGGTTTTAATGAAAAACTGTTTTTT.

This clone was seen a handful of times. The V and J genes are TRBV11-2 and TRBJ2-2, with TRBD2 as a possible D gene (5 bases). The CDR3 sequence is 15 residues long. CDR1 is SGHAT, CDR2 FQNNGV, per germline. V was clipped by 1 base and J by 6 bases, with 12 bases between them. The CDR3 bases are TGTGCCAGCAGCTTAGTCGGGGTGGTGGCCGGGGAGCTGTTTTTT. The encoded protein is CASSLVGVVAGELFF.

V and J are TRBV27 and TRBJ2-5, with 7 nucleotides matching TRBD1. CDR3 length: 13 amino acids. Germline assignment: CDR1 MNHEY and CDR2 SMNVEV (reference sequence). With 6 bases clipped from V and 2 bases from J, the junction kept 3 bases outside the gene matches. The chain's CDR3 is CASSPRGQETQYF. The CDR3 DNA reads TGTGCCAGCAGCCCCAGGGGGCAAGAGACCCAGTACTTC.

This clone showed up just once. The chain has TRBV5-6 and TRBJ1-1, with no clear D. V lost 3 bases and J 3 bases, leaving 6 bases between the germline ends. The CDR3 length is 12 residues. CDR1 SGHDT and CDR2 YYEEEE come from the germline V gene. The chain's CDR3 is CASSSGDTEAFF. The CDR3 region has the DNA TGTGCCAGCAGCTCCGGAGACACTGAAGCTTTCTTT. The entire variable domain, with the rest obtained from reference TRBV5-6 and TRBJ1-1, is as follows: DAGVTQSPTHLIKTRGQQVTLRCSPKSGHDTVSWYQQALGQGPQFIFQYYEEEERQRGNFPDRFSGHQFPNYSSELNVNALLLGDSALYLCASSSGDTEAFFGQGTRLTVV.

The V call is TRBV30, the J call TRBJ1-3; the D is unclear. Trimming took off 0 bases at V and 8 bases at J, with 8 bases between the two ends. Germline lookup yields CDR1 GTSNPN and CDR2 SVGIG (reference sequence). The CDR3 covers 12 residues. This CDR3 reads CAWSVLLDTIYF. The CDR3 region has the DNA TGTGCCTGGAGTGTACTTCTGGACACCATATATTTT.